This TCR beta chain was sequenced for a study of T cell responses to AZD1222 COVID-19 vaccine. TCRdb's copy holds only in-frame clones and misses some; the assay was immunoSEQ multiplex PCR. The sample records 100,000 to 150,000 clones, 80% to 90% being singletons. Details on this clone: Its specificity is not known.

This CDR3 spans 13 amino acids. V was trimmed by 4 bases and J by 4 bases, leaving 8 bases between them. Per germline, CDR1 SGHTA and CDR2 FQGTGA. Study-wide results and limits: Donors were largely white British and mainly female; clonal diversity was possibly underestimated. Sampled repertoires all dated from after the peak T cell response.

The chain recombines TRBV7-3 with TRBJ2-1, with D perhaps TRBD1 (5 bases). The sequencing here drew on peripheral blood, taken on day 0 of AZD1222 vaccination. The TCR comes from an adult in good health. The CDR3 DNA reads TGTGCCAGCAGCTCGTCAGGGTACAATGAGCAGTTCTTC. This translates into CASSSSGYNEQFF.